These 13 T cell receptor beta chains share one sample of origin, sequenced in a study of blood T cells in healthy people across ages. The authors ran a second PCR of 7 to 11 cycles using a sample-barcoded 5' primer and a J-beta primer mix. Each CDR3 protein gets one entry after TCRdb re-called the 5' RACE reads with MiXCR. The table shows 2 million or so distinct CDR3 sequences, with 49% occurring only once. Sequences were obtained from blood. Source of these receptors: a woman in her 40s in good health.

This rearrangement joins TRBV7-6 to TRBJ1-4; 7 nucleotides match TRBD1. Germline-derived CDR1 and CDR2 are SGHVS and FNYEAQ. The CDR3 runs 16 residues. Losses at the gene ends were 5 bases for V and 7 bases for J; bases not matched to a gene: 13. The CDR3 loop reads CASSPRQGLGGEKLFF. The CDR3 DNA is TGTGCCAGCAGCCCGCGACAGGGATTAGGCGGTGAAAAACTGTTTTTT.

The chain recombines TRBV6-5 with TRBJ1-1, with TRBD1 as a possible D gene (6 bases). The germline V gene has CDR1 MNHEY and CDR2 SVGAGI. Trimming pared 2 bases from V and 1 base from J, leaving 17 bases between. The CDR3 is made up of 17 amino acids. The DNA for the CDR3 is TGTGCCAGCAGTTACGCCAGGCTCACAGGGTGGAACACTGAAGCTTTCTTT. Residues: CASSYARLTGWNTEAFF.

The chain has TRBV4-1 and TRBJ2-5; weak D call: TRBD2 (7 bases). The CDR3 loop spans 16 amino acids. The V end was cut by 1 base, the J end by 5 bases, with 17 bases between. In germline, CDR1 is MGHRA, CDR2 YSYEKL. The CDR3 protein is CASSQGLGGLRETQYF. The CDR3 nucleotides are TGCGCCAGCAGCCAAGGTCTCGGGGGGCTGAGGGAGACCCAGTACTTC.

The chain links TRBV25-1 to TRBJ1-2, with D possibly TRBD1 on 5 matching bases. The V end was cut by 3 bases, the J end by 4 bases, with 15 bases between. The CDR3 covers 15 residues. Germline CDR1 is MGHDK and CDR2 is SYGVNS. CDR3 sequence (DNA): TGTGCCAGCAGTGAGCCCTCCAGGGTCACCTATGGCTACACCTTC. Amino acid sequence: CASSEPSRVTYGYTF.

The rearrangement uses TRBV5-1 and TRBJ1-5; D may be TRBD1 (6 bases). CDR3 length: 14 amino acids. V lost 5 bases and J 6 bases, leaving 15 bases between the germline ends. Per the germline V gene, CDR1 is SGHRS and CDR2 is YFSETQ. CDR3: CASRETQGTQPQHF. In DNA form, the CDR3 reads TGCGCCAGCAGAGAGACACAGGGAACTCAGCCCCAGCATTTT. The variable domain in full, with the rest retrieved from reference TRBV5-1 and TRBJ1-5, is KAGVTQTPRYLIKTRGQQVTLSCSPISGHRSVSWYQQTPGQGLQFLFEYFSETQRNKGNFPGRFSGRQFSNSRSEMNVSTLELGDSALYLCASRETQGTQPQHFGDGTRLSIL.

The chain carries TRBV6-6 and TRBJ2-7, with D tentatively TRBD1 (6 bases). Per germline, CDR1 MNHNY and CDR2 SVGAGI (reference sequence). The CDR3 consists of 15 residues. The V gene lost 5 bases and the J gene lost 7 bases, with 21 bases spanning the gap. The CDR3 DNA sequence: TGTGCCAGCAGTGGGGACACCTACTCCTACAATGAGCAGTACTTC. Translated, it gives CASSGDTYSYNEQYF.

The chain uses TRBV20-1 and TRBJ2-4, with 7 bases lining up with TRBD1. With 3 bases clipped from V and 0 bases from J, the junction kept 8 bases outside the gene matches. The V gene's germline CDR1 is DFQATT and CDR2 SNEGSKA (reference sequence). The CDR3 sequence is 16 residues long. This chain's CDR3 is CSASPGQNLAKNIQYF. DNA of the CDR3: TGCAGTGCTAGCCCGGGACAGAACCTAGCCAAAAACATTCAGTACTTC.

This chain links TRBV7-2 with TRBJ2-5, with D tentatively TRBD1 or TRBD2 (7 bases each). Germline-derived CDR1 and CDR2 are SGHTA and FQGNSA. Trimming stripped 2 bases from V and 5 bases from J, with 18 bases between. The CDR3 totals 16 residues. CDR3 nucleotide sequence: TGTGCCAGCAGCTTACAGGGGGGGGGAGTTCGGGAGACCCAGTACTTC. Residues: CASSLQGGGVRETQYF.

This clonotype was observed a handful of times. The V and J genes are TRBV7-2 and TRBJ1-2; tentative D call: TRBD1 (6 bases). Deletions cut 5 bases from V and 4 bases from J, with 14 bases between. The germline CDR1 and CDR2 sequences are SGHTA and FQGNSA. The CDR3 loop spans 14 amino acids. The CDR3: CASSERQALYGYTF. DNA for the CDR3: TGTGCCAGCAGCGAAAGACAGGCCCTCTATGGCTACACCTTC. The whole variable domain, filled in from reference TRBV7-2 and TRBJ1-2, reads GAGVSQSPSNKVTEKGKDVELRCDPISGHTALYWYRQSLGQGLEFLIYFQGNSAPDKSGLPSDRFSAERTGGSVSTLTIQRTQQEDSAVYLCASSERQALYGYTFGSGTRLTVV.

The chain links TRBV6-5 to TRBJ1-2, with 8 bases that match TRBD1. The CDR3 loop spans 13 amino acids. Germline CDR1 MNHEY, CDR2 SVGAGI. V lost 6 bases, J lost 8 bases, and 8 bases stayed unmatched. CDR3 bases: TGTGCCAGCAGCCACAAGACAGGGGAAGGCTACACCTTC. Protein sequence: CASSHKTGEGYTF.

The chain carries TRBV2 and TRBJ2-7, with TRBD1 identical over 8 bases. The DNA matches TRBJ2-5 better at its end, which makes the J call doubtful. The CDR3 is 13 amino acids. Germline CDR1 and CDR2: SNHLY and FYNNEI. CDR3 protein: CASTLDREKTQYF. The CDR3 region has the DNA TGTGCCAGCACACTGGACAGGGAAAAGACCCAGTACTTC.

The V gene is TRBV5-1, the J gene TRBJ2-1; D remains unclear. This CDR3 spans 13 amino acids. The V end was cut by 4 bases, the J end by 7 bases, with 12 bases between. From germline, CDR1 is SGHRS and CDR2 YFSETQ. The CDR3 spells CASSPIARNEQFF. The CDR3 DNA reads as TGCGCCAGCAGCCCTATTGCCAGAAATGAGCAGTTCTTC.

The CDR3 bases are TGTGCCAGCAGCCTGGGAGGTGTGGCCTCACCCCTCCACTTT. This encodes CASSLGGVASPLHF. The rearrangement joins TRBV7-9 to TRBJ1-6; D is ambiguous. The CDR3 is 14 amino acids. Germline V gene data show CDR1 as SEHNR and CDR2 as FQNEAQ (reference sequence). Trimming pared 5 bases from V and 10 bases from J, leaving 15 bases between.